This T cell receptor beta chain was identified during a study of T cell changes during pregnancy in multiple sclerosis. V was shortened by 1 base and J by 9 bases, with 21 bases between the two germline ends. The CDR3 totals 16 residues. Germline loops: CDR1 SGHTA, CDR2 FQGNSA. Assay used: immunoSEQ multiplex PCR; TCRdb lists only in-frame clones, some missing. The sample has 70,000 to 85,000 clones; about 90% are singletons. The gene calls are TRBV7-2 and TRBJ1-2; no definite D call. Specimen: peripheral blood, collected before pregnancy. This TCR was sampled from a female donor with multiple sclerosis, enrolled in a pregnancy study. DNA of the CDR3: TGTGCCAGCAGCTTAGAGGCAACCGGGGTCGGTGTGAGCTACACCTTC. Its protein product is CASSLEATGVGVSYTF.